This entry lists 24 T cell receptor beta chains sequenced from one sample in a study of T cells after posttransplantation cyclophosphamide. The method was immunoSEQ multiplex PCR; TCRdb's version includes in-frame clones alone and lacks a portion of them. In the table there are around 37,000 clones, around 80% of which are singletons. Treatment was busulfan-fludarabine conditioning, a marrow graft, and cyclophosphamide on days +3 and +4. The material sequenced was CD4+ T cells sorted from blood, taken 1903 days after a stem cell transplant with posttransplant cyclophosphamide. These receptors were obtained from a female patient in her 40s who received an allogeneic stem cell transplant from a related donor, was CMV-positive, and had no GVHD. A subset of T cells may come from the graft donor.

The gene calls are TRBV9 and TRBJ2-7, with D possibly matching TRBD1 (5 bases). The CDR3 is 13 amino acids. V lost 4 bases, J lost 6 bases, and 14 bases lay in between. Germline V gene lookup returns CDR1 SGDLS and CDR2 YYNGEE. CDR3 bases: TGTGCCAGCAGCTCTCTCCAGGGATTCGAGCAGTACTTC. Encoded protein: CASSSLQGFEQYF.

This rearrangement joins TRBV7-3 to TRBJ1-5, with D perhaps matching TRBD1 (5 bases). Per germline, CDR1 SGHTA and CDR2 FQGTGA. The V end was cut by 5 bases, the J end by 7 bases, with 12 bases between. The length of the CDR3 is 13 residues. This CDR3 reads CASSLYRSQPQHF. The CDR3 bases are TGTGCCAGCAGCCTCTACAGGAGCCAGCCCCAGCATTTT.

The rearrangement joins TRBV5-4 to TRBJ1-2; D uncertain. Between the trimmed V and J ends, which lost 0 bases and 1 base, there was a span of 7 bases. CDR3 size: 14 residues. Germline V gives CDR1 SGHNT, CDR2 YYREEE (reference sequence). The CDR3 spells CASSLERGNYGYTF. DNA of the CDR3: TGTGCCAGCAGCTTGGAACGGGGTAACTATGGCTACACCTTC.

The J gene is TRBJ2-1, the V gene TRBV21-1; TRBD1 reflects the table's D call only, with no check against the DNA. TRBV21-1 is reported as a pseudogene. The CDR3 totals 14 residues. DNA of the CDR3: TGTGCCAGCAGCAATATAGGGGTCTACAATGAGCAGTTCTTC. It specifies CASSNIGVYNEQFF.

The chain's CDR3 is CASSLQGSGNTIYF. The CDR3 DNA sequence: TGCGCCAGCAGCTTGCAGGGGTCAGGAAACACCATATATTTT. The chain employs TRBV5-1 and TRBJ1-3, with D perhaps matching TRBD1 (6 bases). V was cut by 1 base and J by 4 bases, with 9 bases left in between. This CDR3 is 14 amino acids long. Germline CDR1 and CDR2: SGHRS and YFSETQ.

The rearrangement joins TRBV2 to TRBJ2-7; TRBD2 is a possible D gene (5 bases). Germline CDR1 SNHLY, CDR2 FYNNEI. This CDR3 is 12 amino acids long. The V end was cut by 5 bases, the J end by 3 bases, with 8 bases between. CDR3: CASSNRGYEQYF. The CDR3 nucleotides are TGTGCCAGCAGTAATCGGGGCTACGAGCAGTACTTC.

In this sample, this clone is medium-sized (0.01 to 0.1%). V is TRBV6-5 and J is TRBJ1-1, with a tentative D call TRBD1 (5 bases). Trimming removed 10 bases from V and 1 base from J, with 7 bases in between. The CDR3 totals 11 residues. Looked up from germline, CDR1 is MNHEY and CDR2 is SVGAGI. CDR3 DNA sequence: TGTGCCACCACAGGGAACACTGAAGCTTTCTTT. It is translated as CATTGNTEAFF.

The V and J genes are TRBV7-9 and TRBJ2-5; TRBD2 might be the D (6 bases). Per the germline V gene, CDR1 is SEHNR and CDR2 is FQNEAQ (reference sequence). This CDR3 is built from 14 residues. V was shortened by 5 bases and J by 5 bases, with 15 bases between the two germline ends. CDR3 coding DNA: TGTGCCAGCAGCCTTGTGAGCGGAGGGGAGACCCAGTACTTC. Protein product: CASSLVSGGETQYF.

This chain connects TRBV7-2 to TRBJ1-4; TRBD1 is a possible D gene (5 bases). V gave up 1 base and J gave up 0 bases, with 12 bases separating them. Germline CDR1 SGHTA, CDR2 FQGNSA. This CDR3 region has 17 residues. CDR3 protein: CASSLVDIRATNEKLFF. CDR3 nucleotides: TGTGCCAGCAGCTTAGTGGACATCCGGGCAACTAATGAAAAACTGTTTTTT. Using reference TRBV7-2 and TRBJ1-4 for the parts outside the CDR3, the full variable domain is GAGVSQSPSNKVTEKGKDVELRCDPISGHTALYWYRQSLGQGLEFLIYFQGNSAPDKSGLPSDRFSAERTGGSVSTLTIQRTQQEDSAVYLCASSLVDIRATNEKLFFGSGTQLSVL.

V usage is TRBV5-1 and J usage is TRBJ2-7; D call uncertain. The V end lost 0 bases, the J end lost 0 bases, and 16 bases lay between the germline ends. CDR3 length: 17 residues. Germline V gene lookup returns CDR1 SGHRS and CDR2 YFSETQ. CDR3 protein: CASSLGGLPLSSYEQYF. The CDR3 DNA reads TGCGCCAGCAGCTTGGGTGGGCTCCCTCTGAGCTCCTACGAGCAGTACTTC.

The chain employs TRBV19 and TRBJ1-1, with a tentative D call TRBD1 (6 bases). Germline V gene lookup returns CDR1 LNHDA and CDR2 SQIVND (reference sequence). This CDR3 has 14 residues. Trimming cost V 8 bases and J 0 bases, with 13 bases left between them. This chain's CDR3 is CASRTGHLNTEAFF. The CDR3 coding sequence is TGTGCCAGTCGGACGGGACACCTGAACACTGAAGCTTTCTTT. The full variable domain, in which reference TRBV19 and TRBJ1-1 provide the parts outside the CDR3, is DGGITQSPKYLFRKEGQNVTLSCEQNLNHDAMYWYRQDPGQGLRLIYYSQIVNDFQKGDIAEGYSVSREKKESFPLTVTSAQKNPTAFYLCASRTGHLNTEAFFGQGTRLTVV.

V and J are TRBV6-5 and TRBJ1-5; 7 bases are shared with TRBD1. CDR1 is MNHEY and CDR2 is SVGAGI in the germline V gene. Germline trimming cut 4 bases from V and 1 base from J; bases unmatched to any gene: 7. CDR3 length equals 16 residues. The CDR3 loop is CASSSGGRGSNQPQHF. CDR3 DNA sequence: TGTGCCAGCAGTTCAGGTGGCAGGGGGAGCAATCAGCCCCAGCATTTT.

The chain uses TRBV6-6 and TRBJ1-2, with D tentatively TRBD1 (5 bases). The germline gives CDR1 MNHNY, CDR2 SVGAGI (reference sequence). V was cut by 5 bases and J by 3 bases, with 13 bases left in between. The CDR3 is 14 amino acids. The CDR3 nucleotides read TGTGCCAGCAGTCCCAGTGGGGGGGACTATGGCTACACCTTC. The encoded protein is CASSPSGGDYGYTF.

CDR3 coding DNA: TGCAGCGTGTTCGGACAGGGAGCCTCCTACGAGCAGTACTTC. This encodes CSVFGQGASYEQYF. J is TRBJ2-7 and V is TRBV29-1, with TRBD1 matching over 8 bases. The CDR3 spans 14 residues. V trimming: 6 bases; J trimming: 0 bases; junction bases outside the gene matches: 7. Germline V lookup: CDR1 SQVTM, CDR2 ANQGSEA.

The chain employs TRBV4-3 and TRBJ2-3; 9 bases are shared with TRBD1. Germline V gene data show CDR1 as LGHNA and CDR2 as YSLEER. This CDR3 comprises 17 residues. V lost 4 bases, J lost 4 bases, and 12 bases stayed unmatched. CDR3 bases: TGCGCCAGCAGCCTCCAAGCACGGCGACAGGGGGCAGATACGCAGTATTTT. Its protein is CASSLQARRQGADTQYF.

In this sample, this clone turned up a few times. The chain couples TRBV27 to TRBJ1-3; perhaps TRBD1 as D (6 bases). The CDR3 is made up of 14 amino acids. Trimming shortened V by 6 bases and J by 4 bases, and 13 bases separated the two germline ends. Germline values: CDR1 MNHEY, CDR2 SMNVEV (reference sequence). The CDR3 protein is CASRKTGSGNTIYF. CDR3 nucleotides: TGTGCCAGCAGAAAAACAGGGTCAGGAAACACCATATATTTT.

The chain carries TRBV7-9 and TRBJ2-7; D is possibly TRBD2 (6 bases). The germline V and J ends were trimmed by 2 bases and 4 bases, with 21 bases remaining between them. The CDR3 sequence is 17 residues long. Germline CDR1 and CDR2: SEHNR and FQNEAQ (reference sequence). The CDR3 DNA is TGTGCCAGCAGCTTATCCTCCCGGGACTCCTATCGATACGAGCAGTACTTC. Protein: CASSLSSRDSYRYEQYF.

The chain carries TRBV4-1 and TRBJ2-2; 10 nucleotides align to TRBD1. In germline, CDR1 is MGHRA, CDR2 YSYEKL. After removal of 7 bases from V and 4 bases from J, the junction contained 12 bases not matched to a gene. The CDR3 is made up of 17 amino acids. The CDR3 DNA follows: TGCGCCAGCATCTTAACCCCGGGACAGGGGATCACCGGGGAGCTGTTTTTT. Protein sequence: CASILTPGQGITGELFF.

This clone was found a few times. This chain connects TRBV14 to TRBJ1-1; D is possibly TRBD1 (5 bases). V lost 3 bases and J lost 10, with 12 bases in between. The CDR3 runs 12 residues. CDR1 is SGHDN and CDR2 is FVKESK in the germline V gene. CDR3 nucleotide sequence: TGTGCCAGCAGCCACATAGCCCAGGGAGCTTTCTTT. Translated, it gives CASSHIAQGAFF.

V usage is TRBV4-3 and J usage is TRBJ1-3; D is unresolved. Germline V gives CDR1 LGHNA, CDR2 YSLEER. CDR3 size: 15 residues. Trimming took off 1 base at V and 0 bases at J, with 7 bases between the two ends. The CDR3 sequence: CASSQVPGSGNTIYF. DNA of the CDR3: TGCGCCAGCAGCCAAGTCCCAGGCTCTGGAAACACCATATATTTT.

The chain combines TRBV19 with TRBJ2-6, with 7 bases fitting TRBD1. The germline CDR1 and CDR2 sequences are LNHDA and SQIVND (reference sequence). The CDR3 extends over 16 amino acids. The V segment lost 7 bases and the J segment 4 bases; nucleotides outside the gene matches: 10. CDR3 sequence reads: CASTNQQGFGANVLTF. Here the CDR3 DNA reads TGTGCCAGTACCAACCAACAGGGGTTCGGGGCCAACGTCCTGACTTTC.

V usage is TRBV7-6 and J usage is TRBJ2-7, with 10 bases identical to TRBD2. Germline lookup yields CDR1 SGHVS and CDR2 FNYEAQ. The trim removed 0 bases at V and 4 bases at J, leaving 6 bases unmatched. This CDR3 contains 16 residues. The CDR3 reads CASSLAASGGPYEQYF. For the CDR3, the DNA is TGTGCCAGCAGCTTAGCGGCTAGCGGGGGTCCGTACGAGCAGTACTTC.

This clone is a singleton in its sample. The chain links TRBV13 to TRBJ1-5, with D unresolved. The germline V gene encodes CDR1 PRHDT and CDR2 FYEKMQ (reference sequence). Trimming pared 6 bases from V and 3 bases from J, leaving 9 bases between. The CDR3 consists of 13 residues. Here the CDR3 DNA reads TGTGCCAGCAGTTACTCTAACAATCAGCCCCAGCATTTT. This codes for CASSYSNNQPQHF.

The gene calls are TRBV5-1 and TRBJ2-1; 10 bases line up with TRBD1. Germline CDR1 SGHRS, CDR2 YFSETQ. This CDR3 has 18 amino acids. V shed 1 base, J shed 6 bases, and the junction held 13 bases outside the gene matches. Here the CDR3 reads CASSLLLGLTGGRNEQFF. The CDR3 DNA follows: TGCGCCAGCAGCTTGCTGCTAGGCCTGACAGGGGGCCGCAATGAGCAGTTCTTC.